The clone carrying this T cell receptor (beta chain) was counted at least ten times. No antigen is known for it. The germline V gene encodes CDR1 SGHAT and CDR2 FQNNGV. The CDR3 is made up of 15 amino acids. V lost 2 bases and J 1 base, leaving 11 bases between the germline ends. Through MiXCR, TCRdb re-clonotyped the PCR reads. The sample shows around 15,000 clones, roughly 14% of them seen only once. The data originate from a study of metastatic and nonmetastatic thyroid tumors. Study-wide points: Compared with benign nodules, malignant thyroid tumors were reported to have significantly higher TCR beta diversity in both blood and tumor.

There were no patients who had received any treatment before thyroid surgery. The sample was blood. The receptor was derived from a female donor with papillary thyroid cancer or a benign thyroid nodule (not recorded which). Some clones in this sample may be carry-over from other donors' samples. This chain joins TRBV11-2 and TRBJ2-5; a possible D gene is TRBD2 (6 bases). The CDR3, as DNA: TGTGCCAGCAGCTTAACGGGGGAGACCCAAGAGACCCAGTACTTC. It specifies CASSLTGETQETQYF.